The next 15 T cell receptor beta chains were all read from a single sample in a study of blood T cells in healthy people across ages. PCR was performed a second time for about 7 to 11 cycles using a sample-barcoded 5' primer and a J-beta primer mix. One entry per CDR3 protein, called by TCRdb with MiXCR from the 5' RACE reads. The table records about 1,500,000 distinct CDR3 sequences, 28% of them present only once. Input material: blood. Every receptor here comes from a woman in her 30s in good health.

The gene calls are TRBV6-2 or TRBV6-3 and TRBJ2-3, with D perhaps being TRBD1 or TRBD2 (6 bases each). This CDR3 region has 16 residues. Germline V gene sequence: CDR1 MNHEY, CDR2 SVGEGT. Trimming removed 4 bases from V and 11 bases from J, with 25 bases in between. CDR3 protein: CASSSPAGGAYNEQYF. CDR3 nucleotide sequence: TGTGCCAGCAGTTCCCCCGCCGGGGGCGCCTACAATGAGCAGTATTTT.

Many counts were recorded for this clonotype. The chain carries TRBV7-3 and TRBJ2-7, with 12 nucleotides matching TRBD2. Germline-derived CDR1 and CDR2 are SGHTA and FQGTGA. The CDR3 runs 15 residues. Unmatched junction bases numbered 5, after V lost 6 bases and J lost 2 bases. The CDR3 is CASSPTSGGTYEQYF. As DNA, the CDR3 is TGTGCCAGCAGTCCTACTAGCGGGGGGACCTACGAGCAGTACTTC. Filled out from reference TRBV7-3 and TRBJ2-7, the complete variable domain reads GAGVSQTPSNKVTEKGKYVELRCDPISGHTALYWYRQSLGQGPEFLIYFQGTGAADDSGLPNDRFFAVRPEGSVSTLKIQRTERGDSAVYLCASSPTSGGTYEQYFGPGTRLTVT.

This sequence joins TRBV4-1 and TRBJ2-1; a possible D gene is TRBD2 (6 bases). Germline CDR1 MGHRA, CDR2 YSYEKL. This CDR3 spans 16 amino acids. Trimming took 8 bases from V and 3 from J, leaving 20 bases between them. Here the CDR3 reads CASGLSGEKGYNEQFF. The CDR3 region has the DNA TGCGCCAGCGGTCTATCGGGAGAGAAGGGCTACAATGAGCAGTTCTTC.

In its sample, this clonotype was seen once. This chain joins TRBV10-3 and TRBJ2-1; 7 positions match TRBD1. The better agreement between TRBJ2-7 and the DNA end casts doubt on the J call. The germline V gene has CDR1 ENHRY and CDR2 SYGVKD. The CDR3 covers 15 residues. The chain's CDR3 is CAISEDRSPYNEQYF. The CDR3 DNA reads TGTGCCATCAGCGAGGACAGGAGCCCCTACAATGAGCAGTACTTC.

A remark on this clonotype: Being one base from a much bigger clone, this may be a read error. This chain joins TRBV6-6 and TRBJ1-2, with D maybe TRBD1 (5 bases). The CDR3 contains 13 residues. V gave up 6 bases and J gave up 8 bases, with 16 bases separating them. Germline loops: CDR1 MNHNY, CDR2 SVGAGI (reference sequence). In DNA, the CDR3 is TGTGCCAGCAGCCCTGACATGGGGCAAGGCTACACCTTC. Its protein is CASSPDMGQGYTF.

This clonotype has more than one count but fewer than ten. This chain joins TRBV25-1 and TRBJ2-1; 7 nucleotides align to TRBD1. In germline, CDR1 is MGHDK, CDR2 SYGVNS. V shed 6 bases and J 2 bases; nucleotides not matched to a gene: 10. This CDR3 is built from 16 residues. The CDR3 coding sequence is TGTGCCAGCAGAGATACAGGGGAGTACGCCTACAATGAGCAGTTCTTC. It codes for CASRDTGEYAYNEQFF.

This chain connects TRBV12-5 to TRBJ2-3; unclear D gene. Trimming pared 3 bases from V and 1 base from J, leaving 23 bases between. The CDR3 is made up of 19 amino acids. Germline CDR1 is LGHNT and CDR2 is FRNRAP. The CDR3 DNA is TGTGCTAGTGGTTTTTATATTCTAGGTCCAGGATTTCGCACAGATACGCAGTATTTT. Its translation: CASGFYILGPGFRTDTQYF.

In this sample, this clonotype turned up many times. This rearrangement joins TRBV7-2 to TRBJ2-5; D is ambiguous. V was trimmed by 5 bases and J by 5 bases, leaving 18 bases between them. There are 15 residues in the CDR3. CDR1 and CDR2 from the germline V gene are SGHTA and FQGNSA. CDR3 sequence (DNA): TGTGCCAGCAGCAAAACCGCGCAAAGCCCCGAGACCCAGTACTTC. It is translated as CASSKTAQSPETQYF.

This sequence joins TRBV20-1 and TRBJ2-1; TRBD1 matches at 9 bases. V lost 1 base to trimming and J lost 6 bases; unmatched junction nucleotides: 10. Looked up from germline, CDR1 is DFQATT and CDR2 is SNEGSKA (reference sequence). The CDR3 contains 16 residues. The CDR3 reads CSARVPGTGSFNEQFF. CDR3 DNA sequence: TGCAGTGCTAGAGTACCCGGGACAGGGTCGTTCAATGAGCAGTTCTTC.

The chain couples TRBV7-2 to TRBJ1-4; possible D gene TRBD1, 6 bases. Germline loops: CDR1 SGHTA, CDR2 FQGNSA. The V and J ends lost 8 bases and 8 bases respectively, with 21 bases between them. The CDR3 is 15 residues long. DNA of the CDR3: TGTGCCAGCCAGTTCGGAGGGGGTCGAGAAGAAAAACTGTTTTTT. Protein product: CASQFGGGREEKLFF.

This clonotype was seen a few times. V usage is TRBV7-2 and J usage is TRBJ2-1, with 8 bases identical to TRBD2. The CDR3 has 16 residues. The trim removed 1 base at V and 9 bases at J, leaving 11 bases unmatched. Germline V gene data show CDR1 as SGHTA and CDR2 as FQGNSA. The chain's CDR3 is CASSLVAAGVVTEQFF. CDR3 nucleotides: TGTGCCAGCAGCTTAGTGGCAGCGGGAGTAGTCACTGAGCAGTTCTTC.

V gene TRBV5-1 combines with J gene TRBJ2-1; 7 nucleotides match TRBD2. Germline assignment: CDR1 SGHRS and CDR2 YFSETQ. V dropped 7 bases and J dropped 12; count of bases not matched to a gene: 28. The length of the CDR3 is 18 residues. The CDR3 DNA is TGCGCCAGCCGCCTCCGATCGCACCGGGAGGTGCGTGGCCAAGCGCAGTTCTTC. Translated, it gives CASRLRSHREVRGQAQFF.

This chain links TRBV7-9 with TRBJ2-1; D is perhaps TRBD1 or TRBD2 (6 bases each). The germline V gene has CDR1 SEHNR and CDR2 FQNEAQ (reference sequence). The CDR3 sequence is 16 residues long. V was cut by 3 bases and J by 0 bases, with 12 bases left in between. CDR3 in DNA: TGTGCCAGCAGCTTTGCCGGGGGCCGCTCCTACAATGAGCAGTTCTTC. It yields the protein CASSFAGGRSYNEQFF.

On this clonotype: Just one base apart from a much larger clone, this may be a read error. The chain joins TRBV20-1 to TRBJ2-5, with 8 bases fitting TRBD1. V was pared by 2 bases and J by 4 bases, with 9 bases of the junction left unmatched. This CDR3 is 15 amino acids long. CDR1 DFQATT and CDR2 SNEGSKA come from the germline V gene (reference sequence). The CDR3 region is CSARPTGALGETQYF. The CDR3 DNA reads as TGCAGTGCTAGACCGACAGGGGCTCTGGGAGAGACCCAGTACTTC.

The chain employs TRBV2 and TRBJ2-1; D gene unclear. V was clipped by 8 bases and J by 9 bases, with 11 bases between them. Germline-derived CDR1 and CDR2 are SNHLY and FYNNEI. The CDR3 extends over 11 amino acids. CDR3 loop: CASQSSFEQFF. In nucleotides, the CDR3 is TGTGCCAGCCAAAGTTCATTTGAGCAGTTCTTC.